This TCR beta chain originates from a study of blood T cells in healthy people across ages. The germline V gene encodes CDR1 SGHTA and CDR2 FQGNSA. CDR3 length: 12 residues. V was pared by 5 bases and J by 12 bases, with 10 bases of the junction left unmatched. Each donor had about 9.6 milliliters of peripheral blood drawn. To note about this clonotype: Its antigen remains unknown.

Whole-study findings and limits: Both naive CD4+ cell counts and diversity were greater in long-lived donors than in aged donors. A strong correlation between TCR beta diversity and naive T cell percentage was seen. It was held that the diversity estimates obtained from one million T cells were underestimates.

Alongside a J-beta primer mix, a sample-barcoded 5' primer served in a second PCR lasting about 7 to 12 cycles. Each CDR3 protein gets one entry after TCRdb re-called the 5' RACE reads with MiXCR. The table records more than 800,000 distinct CDR3 sequences, 29% of them present only once. The sequenced material came from blood. The sequence was collected from a woman of 80 years or more in good health. The chain couples TRBV7-2 to TRBJ2-7; 7 bases map to TRBD1. The CDR3: CASSPATGETYF. The CDR3 region has the DNA TGTGCCAGCAGCCCGGCCACAGGGGAGACGTACTTC. Full variable domain (missing parts from reference TRBV7-2 and TRBJ2-7): GAGVSQSPSNKVTEKGKDVELRCDPISGHTALYWYRQSLGQGLEFLIYFQGNSAPDKSGLPSDRFSAERTGGSVSTLTIQRTQQEDSAVYLCASSPATGETYFGPGTRLTVT.